The following is a T cell receptor beta chain sequence with its context. This entry is derived from a study of blood T cells in healthy people across ages. Per sample, a minimum of 6.5 million PBMCs were isolated. Trimming pared 0 bases from V and 2 bases from J, leaving 15 bases between. CDR3 size: 17 residues. CDR1 MNHEY and CDR2 SVGAGI come from the germline V gene. Next came a second PCR, run for about 6 to 11 cycles, which used a sample-barcoded 5' primer along with a J-beta primer mix. TCRdb ran MiXCR on the 5' RACE reads and lists one entry per CDR3 protein. The sample has about 640,000 distinct CDR3 sequences, about 30% seen once.

The chain is built from TRBV6-5 and TRBJ2-3, with D maybe TRBD1 (6 bases). Material: blood. The sequence was collected from a woman older than 75 in good health. The CDR3 nucleotides are TGTGCCAGCAGTTACTCCATCCGGACAGTCGCCACAGATACGCAGTATTTT. The encoded protein is CASSYSIRTVATDTQYF.